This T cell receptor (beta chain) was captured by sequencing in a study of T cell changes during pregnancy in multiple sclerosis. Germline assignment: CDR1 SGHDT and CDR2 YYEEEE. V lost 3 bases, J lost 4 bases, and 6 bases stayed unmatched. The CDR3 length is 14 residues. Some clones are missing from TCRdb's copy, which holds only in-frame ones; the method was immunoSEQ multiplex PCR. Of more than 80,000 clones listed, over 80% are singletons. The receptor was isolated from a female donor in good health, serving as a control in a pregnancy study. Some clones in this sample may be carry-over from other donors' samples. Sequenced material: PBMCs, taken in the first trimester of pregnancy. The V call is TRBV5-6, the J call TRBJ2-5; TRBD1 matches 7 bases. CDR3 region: CASSWDSRGETQYF. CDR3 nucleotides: TGTGCCAGCAGCTGGGACAGCCGGGGAGAGACCCAGTACTTC.